The source of this T cell receptor beta chain is a study of type 1 and type 2 diabetes patients. Study in general: Magnetic bead positive selection isolated CD4+ or CD8+ T cells from PBMCs.

The PCR template was genomic DNA. The TCR beta CDR3 region was amplified using 30 forward and 13 reverse primers. One entry per CDR3 protein results from TCRdb running MiXCR on the multiplex PCR reads. Here the sample spans about 270,000 distinct CDR3 sequences, over 45% being singletons. The J segment lost 4 bases and the V segment lost 7 bases, leaving 6 bases of the junction unmatched. The CDR3 has 14 residues. Germline V gives CDR1 MNHEY, CDR2 SVGAGI. Sequencing used peripheral blood mononuclear cells (PBMCs). This sequence was found in a man between 18 and 29 years old with type 2 diabetes. This sequence joins TRBV6-5 and TRBJ1-1; 10 bases are a match to TRBD1. CDR3 sequence reads: CASKETGGFTEAFF. CDR3 nucleotides: TGTGCCAGCAAAGAGACAGGGGGCTTCACTGAAGCTTTCTTT.